This T cell receptor beta chain was identified during a study of human T cells and chemical hapten exposure. Total RNA came from unfractionated whole blood. The CDR3 extends over 17 amino acids. V was cut by 6 bases and J by 0 bases, with 19 bases left in between. Notes on the study in general: The number of TCRs above 1 in 1000 frequency did not change after DPC sensitization.

Ten or more counts support this clonotype. The target antigen is unknown. As the library was built, unique molecular identifiers were attached to individual cDNA molecules. TCRdb analysed the 5' RACE reads with MiXCR anew, one entry per CDR3 protein. The data contain approximately 81,000 distinct CDR3 sequences, roughly 7.7% of them singletons. The chain couples TRBV12-3 or TRBV12-4 to TRBJ2-3; a weak D match, TRBD1 (7 bases). This receptor was obtained from a male donor in good health. The CDR3 protein is CASSLIRGSGSTDTQYF. DNA of the CDR3: TGTGCCAGCAGCTTAATCAGGGGGAGCGGGAGCACAGATACGCAGTATTTT.